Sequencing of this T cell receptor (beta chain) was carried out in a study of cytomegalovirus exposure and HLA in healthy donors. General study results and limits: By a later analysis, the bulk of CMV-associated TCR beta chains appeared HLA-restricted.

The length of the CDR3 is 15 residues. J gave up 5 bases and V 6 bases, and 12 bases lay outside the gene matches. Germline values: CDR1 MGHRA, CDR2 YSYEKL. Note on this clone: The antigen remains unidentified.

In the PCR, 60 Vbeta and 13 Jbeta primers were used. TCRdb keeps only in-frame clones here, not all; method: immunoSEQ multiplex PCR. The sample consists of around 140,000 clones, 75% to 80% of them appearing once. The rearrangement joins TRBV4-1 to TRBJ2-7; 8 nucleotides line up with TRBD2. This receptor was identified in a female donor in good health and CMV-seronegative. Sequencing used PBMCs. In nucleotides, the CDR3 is TGCGCCAGCAGTCATCGCGGGGGGCCCCAGGACGAGCAGTACTTC. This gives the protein CASSHRGGPQDEQYF.